These T cell receptor beta chains were read from a single sample in a study of cytomegalovirus exposure and HLA in healthy donors. The data were produced by immunoSEQ multiplex PCR, yet TCRdb's version contains in-frame clones alone and is incomplete. Among 100,000 to 140,000 clones listed, less than 80% were seen once. The sequenced sample consisted of PBMCs. Source of these receptors: a man aged 25-45 years in good health and CMV-seronegative. The CDR3 runs from the conserved cysteine through the conserved F or W. A D gene is named only where the DNA matches it firmly. Clone size is shown for a subset of rows, as once, few, many or a class of expanded clone.

>TRBD1|14|.|TRBV2|TRBJ2-1
TGTGCCAGCAGGACGACAGGGCGATACAATGAGCAGTTCTTC
CASRTTGRYNEQFF
>.|13|.|TRBV10-3|TRBJ1-1
TGCGCCATCAGTTCGACTGCGAACACTGAAGCTTTCTTT
CAISSTANTEAFF
>.|13|.|TRBV5-1|TRBJ2-7
TGCGCCAGCAGGGAGGGCGGTTCCTACGAGCAGTACTTC
CASREGGSYEQYF
>.|16|.|TRBV7-2|TRBJ1-3
TGTGCCAGCAGCTTAGCCGTCCTGAGCTCTGGAAACACCATATATTTT
CASSLAVLSSGNTIYF
>.|16|.|TRBV5-4|TRBJ2-1
TGTGCCAGCAGCCCCTCGGGTGGAGGCGGCTACAATGAGCAGTTCTTC
CASSPSGGGGYNEQFF
>TRBD1|16|.|TRBV27|TRBJ1-5
TGTGCCAGCAGTTTATGGGGGGGACAGGACAATCAGCCCCAGCATTTT
CASSLWGGQDNQPQHF
>.|11|.|TRBV29-1|TRBJ1-1
TGCAGCGTAAGCGTCAACACTGAAGCTTTCTTT
CSVSVNTEAFF
>.|11|once|TRBV29-1|TRBJ1-1
TGCAGCGTTGTTGGAGTCGCTGAAGCTTTCTTT
CSVVGVAEAFF
>.|16|.|TRBV28|TRBJ2-5
TGTGCCAGCAGTTTAACTGGGACTTCCACTCGAGAGACCCAGTACTTC
CASSLTGTSTRETQYF
>TRBD1|16|.|TRBV18|TRBJ2-2
TGTGCCAGCTCTCAACCGGGACAGGGGCCCACCGGGGAGCTGTTTTTT
CASSQPGQGPTGELFF
>TRBD2|14|.|TRBV27|TRBJ2-5
TGTGCCAGCAGTTTAAGGTCTAGCGGCGAGACCCAGTACTTC
CASSLRSSGETQYF
>.|15|.|TRBV6-5|TRBJ2-7
TGTGCCAGCAATGGAGGGGGGACAGCAATCTACGAGCAGTACTTC
CASNGGGTAIYEQYF
>.|14|.|TRBV6-1|TRBJ1-4
TGTGCCAGCAGTGCAACAGGGATGAGTGAAAAACTGTTTTTT
CASSATGMSEKLFF
>.|13|.|TRBV6-5|TRBJ1-2
TGTGCCAGCAGTCCGGACAGACTCCTACCCTACACCTTC
CASSPDRLLPYTF
>.|16|.|TRBV6-6|TRBJ2-2
TGTGCCAGCAGCCCCAGGGCCCAACAGGCCACCGGGGAGCTGTTTTTT
CASSPRAQQATGELFF
>.|17|.|TRBV6-1|TRBJ1-5
TGTGCCAGCAGTGAACAGGCTACGGATTACCTGGATCAGCCCCAGCATTTT
CASSEQATDYLDQPQHF
>.|17|.|TRBV2|TRBJ1-2
TGTGCCAGCAGCGGGGGAATTCTACCCTCTTTTAACTATGGCTACACCTTC
CASSGGILPSFNYGYTF
>TRBD1|16|.|TRBV19|TRBJ1-5
TGTGCCAGTAGTATACAATCCGGACAGGGATATCAGCCCCAGCATTTT
CASSIQSGQGYQPQHF
>.|15|.|TRBV2|TRBJ2-7
TGTGCCAGCATTCGACAGGCGGTCTTCTCCTACGAGCAGTACTTC
CASIRQAVFSYEQYF
>TRBD1|13|.|TRBV27|TRBJ1-2
TGTGCCAGCACCCAGACAGGGGGTGGAGGCTACACCTTC
CASTQTGGGGYTF